A single sample is the source of the 19 T cell receptor beta chains below, sequenced in a study of T-cell reconstitution after alpha-beta-depleted transplantation in children. The authors prepared the TCRbeta library with unique molecular identifiers. MiXCR, run by TCRdb on the PCR reads, gives a single entry per CDR3 protein. The sample has about 610,000 distinct CDR3 sequences, over 9.5% seen once; the top ten hold about 4.3%. The material was PBMCs from the stem cell graft donor, obtained from the stem cell graft. The source of these receptors is a human donor who donated a stem cell graft to a child with acute myeloid leukemia.

This clonotype turned up a few times. The rearrangement links TRBV20-1 to TRBJ2-7, with TRBD1 matching over 8 bases. The CDR3 has 15 residues. V shed 3 bases, J shed 1 base, and the junction held 8 bases outside the gene matches. CDR1 and CDR2 (germline): DFQATT, SNEGSKA (reference sequence). CDR3: CSARAGGFSSYEQYF. CDR3 DNA: TGCAGTGCTAGGGCAGGGGGCTTTAGTTCCTACGAGCAGTACTTC.

The genes are TRBV18 and TRBJ2-1; perhaps TRBD1 as D (6 bases). V was pared by 3 bases and J by 8 bases, with 11 bases between. This CDR3 is built from 13 residues. From germline, CDR1 is KGHSH and CDR2 LQKENI. This CDR3 is CASSPGQSYEQFF. CDR3 DNA sequence: TGTGCCAGCTCACCCGGACAGTCATATGAGCAGTTCTTC.

This clonotype was observed at least ten times. The DNA for the CDR3 is TGCAGCGTTAGAGACAGGCAGTATGGCTACACCTTC. Translation gives CSVRDRQYGYTF. The rearrangement links TRBV29-1 to TRBJ1-2, with D possibly being TRBD1 (6 bases). This CDR3 comprises 12 residues. V was pared by 5 bases and J by 5 bases, with 12 bases between. Germline CDR1 and CDR2: SQVTM and ANQGSEA.

V gene TRBV24-1 combines with J gene TRBJ1-2; D unresolved. Trimming stripped 5 bases from V and 8 bases from J, with 11 bases between. This CDR3 is built from 12 residues. In germline, CDR1 is KGHDR, CDR2 SFDVKD. DNA for the CDR3: TGTGCCACCAGTGGGCAGGACCGGGGCTACACCTTC. Protein sequence: CATSGQDRGYTF.

This clonotype was seen a handful of times. This chain connects TRBV5-1 to TRBJ2-1, with TRBD2 matching 8 bases. Germline assignment: CDR1 SGHRS and CDR2 YFSETQ. The CDR3 runs 18 residues. V was pared by 1 base and J by 0 bases, with 9 bases of the junction left unmatched. CDR3 loop: CASSLSPGGRFSYNEQFF. For the CDR3, the DNA is TGCGCCAGCAGCTTGTCCCCCGGCGGGAGGTTCTCCTACAATGAGCAGTTCTTC. The full variable domain, rest sourced from reference TRBV5-1 and TRBJ2-1, is KAGVTQTPRYLIKTRGQQVTLSCSPISGHRSVSWYQQTPGQGLQFLFEYFSETQRNKGNFPGRFSGRQFSNSRSEMNVSTLELGDSALYLCASSLSPGGRFSYNEQFFGPGTRLTVL.

The table lists this clonotype with a few counts. The V call is TRBV20-1, the J call TRBJ2-7; the D gene is possibly TRBD1 (5 bases). V was cut by 0 bases and J by 1 base, with 10 bases left in between. This CDR3 comprises 14 residues. Germline CDR1 is DFQATT and CDR2 is SNEGSKA (reference sequence). The chain's CDR3 is CSARDPQGSYEQYF. CDR3 DNA sequence: TGCAGTGCTAGAGACCCCCAGGGATCCTACGAGCAGTACTTC.

Ten or more counts support this clonotype. The chain employs TRBV3-1 and TRBJ2-7, with D possibly being TRBD2 (5 bases). CDR3 length equals 15 residues. V lost 1 base, J lost 0 bases, and 10 bases lay in between. Looked up from germline, CDR1 is LGHDT and CDR2 is YNNKEL (reference sequence). CDR3 loop: CASSQGGGSSYEQYF. In DNA, the CDR3 is TGTGCCAGCAGCCAAGGAGGTGGGAGCTCCTACGAGCAGTACTTC.

As to this clonotype: This clone may be a read error of a much larger clone one base away. The chain has TRBV27 and TRBJ2-6; TRBD1 aligns across 7 bases. Germline V gene lookup returns CDR1 MNHEY and CDR2 SMNVEV (reference sequence). The CDR3 runs to 17 residues. The CDR3 DNA sequence: TGTGCCAGCAGTCGACTCCCAGGGGGAGCTGGGGCCAACGTCCTGTCTTTC. As protein: CASSRLPGGAGANVLSF. Using reference TRBV27 and TRBJ2-6 for the parts outside the CDR3, the full variable domain is EAQVTQNPRYLITVTGKKLTVTCSQNMNHEYMSWYRQDPGLGLRQIYYSMNVEVTDKGDVPEGYKVSRKEKRNFPLILESPSPNQTSLYFCASSRLPGGAGANVLSFGAGSRLTVL.

V gene TRBV20-1 combines with J gene TRBJ2-1; TRBD2 aligns across 7 bases. Germline values: CDR1 DFQATT, CDR2 SNEGSKA (reference sequence). The CDR3 extends over 13 amino acids. In DNA, the CDR3 is TGCAGCCCCTCGGGAGGAATTGGCAATGAGCAGTTCTTC. Translation: CSPSGGIGNEQFF.

This clonotype was seen ten or more times. This sequence joins TRBV20-1 and TRBJ2-7, with D hard to call. CDR1 is DFQATT, CDR2 SNEGSKA, per germline (reference sequence). The CDR3 has 17 residues. Trimming shortened V by 0 bases and J by 0 bases, and 18 bases separated the two germline ends. The CDR3 region is CSARDGVVAVSSYEQYF. Here the CDR3 DNA reads TGCAGTGCTAGAGATGGGGTAGTCGCGGTTAGCTCCTACGAGCAGTACTTC.

This clonotype came up a few times. The CDR3 DNA reads as TGTGCCAGCAGCTTGACGCCAGGGAGTTACAATCAGCCCCAGCATTTT. It codes for CASSLTPGSYNQPQHF. This chain joins TRBV5-8 and TRBJ1-5; tentative D call: TRBD1 (5 bases). Deletions cut 1 base from V and 3 bases from J, with 14 bases between. The germline CDR1 and CDR2 sequences are SGHTS and YDEGEE. The CDR3 loop spans 16 amino acids.

Many counts were recorded for this clonotype. This chain uses TRBV15 with TRBJ2-1; tentative D call: TRBD2 (6 bases). Germline V CDR1 and CDR2: LNHNV, YYDKDF (reference sequence). V was clipped by 8 bases and J by 5 bases, with 13 bases between them. The CDR3 loop spans 13 amino acids. The CDR3 reads CATSKRANNEQFF. CDR3 nucleotide sequence: TGTGCCACCTCTAAGCGGGCCAACAATGAGCAGTTCTTC.

V is TRBV5-1 and J is TRBJ2-1; D may correspond to TRBD1 or TRBD2 (5 bases each). CDR3 length: 14 residues. The V end was cut by 0 bases, the J end by 6 bases, with 10 bases between. Germline lookup yields CDR1 SGHRS and CDR2 YFSETQ. CDR3 sequence reads: CASSLGGALNEQFF. The CDR3 DNA sequence: TGCGCCAGCAGCTTGGGAGGGGCCCTCAATGAGCAGTTCTTC.

The chain carries TRBV20-1 and TRBJ2-6, with a tentative D call TRBD1 (6 bases). Per the germline V gene, CDR1 is DFQATT and CDR2 is SNEGSKA (reference sequence). The CDR3 length is 17 residues. Trimming stripped 5 bases from V and 2 bases from J, with 19 bases between. In DNA form, the CDR3 reads TGCAGTGCTCCCCGGACAGACCGCCTCCCTGGGGCCAACGTCCTGACTTTC. It translates to CSAPRTDRLPGANVLTF.

The rearrangement links TRBV7-9 to TRBJ2-3, with D perhaps matching TRBD1 (6 bases). Germline V gene data show CDR1 as SEHNR and CDR2 as FQNEAQ (reference sequence). V lost 6 bases to trimming and J lost 0 bases, with 13 bases between them. The CDR3 is 15 amino acids. Here the CDR3 DNA reads TGTGCCAGCAGTCATACAGGGTCTAGCACAGATACGCAGTATTTT. It translates to CASSHTGSSTDTQYF.

There are many counts of this clonotype. The V call is TRBV7-2, the J call TRBJ2-7, with D unclear. This CDR3 comprises 12 residues. Trimming took off 5 bases at V and 3 bases at J, with 8 bases between the two ends. Per the germline V gene, CDR1 is SGHTA and CDR2 is FQGNSA. This CDR3 reads CASSPRDYEQYF. The CDR3 DNA reads TGTGCCAGCAGCCCTAGAGACTACGAGCAGTACTTC.

This chain joins TRBV28 and TRBJ2-1; 7 nucleotides agree with TRBD2. After removal of 6 bases from V and 1 base from J, the junction contained 12 bases not matched to a gene. Germline lookup yields CDR1 MDHEN and CDR2 SYDVKM. The CDR3 is made up of 17 amino acids. CDR3 region: CASSGWQPGGSYNEQFF. CDR3 nucleotide sequence: TGTGCCAGCAGCGGGTGGCAACCGGGGGGATCCTACAATGAGCAGTTCTTC.

This clonotype showed up just a few times. The chain carries TRBV29-1 and TRBJ2-6; D could derive from TRBD1 or TRBD2 (5 bases each). The germline gives CDR1 SQVTM, CDR2 ANQGSEA. There are 15 residues in the CDR3. Trimming took 1 base from V and 2 from J, leaving 9 bases between them. CDR3: CSVEGGGTGANVLTF. DNA for the CDR3: TGCAGCGTTGAAGGTGGGGGAACTGGGGCCAACGTCCTGACTTTC.

The chain is built from TRBV11-2 and TRBJ2-1; D uncertain. The germline V gene encodes CDR1 SGHAT and CDR2 FQNNGV. The CDR3 covers 14 residues. V gave up 3 bases and J gave up 9 bases, with 15 bases separating them. The CDR3 reads CASSFSAAYGEQFF. CDR3 coding DNA: TGTGCCAGCAGCTTTTCCGCGGCCTATGGTGAGCAGTTCTTC.